Below, one T cell receptor (beta chain) is given with its context. What it recognizes is unknown. This sample is part of a study of cytomegalovirus exposure and HLA in healthy donors. Study information: The Caucasian-associated ancestry cluster contained 75% to 85% of the roughly 390 genotyped donors. General observations from the study: The study listed under 200 cytomegalovirus-associated TCR beta chains. In a later analysis, most CMV-associated TCR beta chains appeared HLA-restricted. CMV antigen specificity was confirmed in vitro for a few CMV-associated chains.

This PCR relied on a set of 60 Vbeta primers and 13 Jbeta primers. Clones were read by immunoSEQ multiplex PCR, and TCRdb kept only the in-frame ones, dropping some. Of about 160,000 clones in the sample, roughly 83% were seen once. Trimming stripped 0 bases from V and 5 bases from J, with 12 bases between. The CDR3 consists of 14 residues. CDR1 SGHRS and CDR2 YFSETQ come from the germline V gene. Sequencing was carried out using PBMCs. This rearrangement joins TRBV5-1 to TRBJ2-7; possible D gene TRBD1, 6 bases. This TCR came from a boy between 2 and 10 years old in good health and CMV-seronegative. This CDR3 is CASSLGHRVDEQYF. The CDR3 DNA sequence: TGCGCCAGCAGCTTGGGGCACAGGGTGGACGAGCAGTACTTC.